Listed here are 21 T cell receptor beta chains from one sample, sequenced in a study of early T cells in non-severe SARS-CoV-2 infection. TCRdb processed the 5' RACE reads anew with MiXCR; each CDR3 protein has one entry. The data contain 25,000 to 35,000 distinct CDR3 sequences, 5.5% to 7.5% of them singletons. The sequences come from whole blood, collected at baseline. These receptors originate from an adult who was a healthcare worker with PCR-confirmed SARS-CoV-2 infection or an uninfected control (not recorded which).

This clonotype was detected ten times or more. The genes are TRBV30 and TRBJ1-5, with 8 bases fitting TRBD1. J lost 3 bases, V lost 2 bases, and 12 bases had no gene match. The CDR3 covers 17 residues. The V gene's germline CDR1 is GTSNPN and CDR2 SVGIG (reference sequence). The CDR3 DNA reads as TGTGCCTGGAGTACTAGGACAGGGAGAGGTTACAATCAGCCCCAGCATTTT. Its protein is CAWSTRTGRGYNQPQHF.

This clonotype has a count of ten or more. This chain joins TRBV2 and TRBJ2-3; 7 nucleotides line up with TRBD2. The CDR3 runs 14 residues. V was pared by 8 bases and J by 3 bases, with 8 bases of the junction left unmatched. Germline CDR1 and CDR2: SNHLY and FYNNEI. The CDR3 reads CASGRDYLTDTQYF. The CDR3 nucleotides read TGTGCCAGCGGCCGGGACTACCTAACAGATACGCAGTATTTT.

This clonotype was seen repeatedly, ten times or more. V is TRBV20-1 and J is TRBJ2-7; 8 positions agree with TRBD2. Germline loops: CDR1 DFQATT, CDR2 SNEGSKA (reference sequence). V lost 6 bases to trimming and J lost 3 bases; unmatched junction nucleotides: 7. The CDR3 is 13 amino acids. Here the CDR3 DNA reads TGCAGTGCGCGGCTCGGGGGGGGCTACGAGCAGTACTTC. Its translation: CSARLGGGYEQYF.

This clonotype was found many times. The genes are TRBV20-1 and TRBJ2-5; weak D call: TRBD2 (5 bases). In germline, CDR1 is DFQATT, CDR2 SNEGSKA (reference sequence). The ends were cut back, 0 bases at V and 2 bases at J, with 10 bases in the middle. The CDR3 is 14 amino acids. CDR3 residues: CSARDSAVQETQYF. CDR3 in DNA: TGCAGTGCTAGAGACTCAGCGGTTCAAGAGACCCAGTACTTC.

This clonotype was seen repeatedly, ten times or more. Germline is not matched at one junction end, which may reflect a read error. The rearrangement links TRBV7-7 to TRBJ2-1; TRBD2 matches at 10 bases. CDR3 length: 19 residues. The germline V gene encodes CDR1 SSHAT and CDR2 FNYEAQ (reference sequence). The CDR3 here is CASSFFPLQLAGQYNEQFF. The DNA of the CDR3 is TGTGCTAGCAGCTTTTTCCCCCTACAACTAGCGGGGCAATACAATGAGCAGTTCTTC. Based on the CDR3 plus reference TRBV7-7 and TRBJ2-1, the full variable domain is GAGVSQSPRYKVTKRGQDVTLRCDPISSHATLYWYQQALGQGPEFLTYFNYEAQPDKSGLPSDRFSAERPEGSISTLTIQRTEQRDSAMYRCASSFFPLQLAGQYNEQFFGPGTRLTVL.

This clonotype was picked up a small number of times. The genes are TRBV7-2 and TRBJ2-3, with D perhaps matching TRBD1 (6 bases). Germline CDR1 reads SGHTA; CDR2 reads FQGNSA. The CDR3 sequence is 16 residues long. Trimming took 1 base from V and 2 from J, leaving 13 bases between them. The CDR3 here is CASSLDAGTYTDTQYF. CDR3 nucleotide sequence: TGTGCCAGCAGCTTAGACGCCGGGACATACACAGATACGCAGTATTTT.

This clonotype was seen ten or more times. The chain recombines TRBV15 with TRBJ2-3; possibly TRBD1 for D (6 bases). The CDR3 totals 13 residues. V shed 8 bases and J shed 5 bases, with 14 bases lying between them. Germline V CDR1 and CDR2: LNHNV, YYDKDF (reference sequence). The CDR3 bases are TGTGCCACCGGACCCCGGACAGTAGATACGCAGTATTTT. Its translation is CATGPRTVDTQYF.

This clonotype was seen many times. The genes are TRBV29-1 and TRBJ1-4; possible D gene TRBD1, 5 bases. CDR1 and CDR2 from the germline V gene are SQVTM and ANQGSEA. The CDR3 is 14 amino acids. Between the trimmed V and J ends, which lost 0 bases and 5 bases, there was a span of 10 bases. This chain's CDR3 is CSVEEEGMNEKLFF. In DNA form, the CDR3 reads TGCAGCGTTGAAGAGGAGGGGATGAATGAAAAACTGTTTTTT. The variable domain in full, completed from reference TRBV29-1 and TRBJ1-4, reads SAVISQKPSRDICQRGTSLTIQCQVDSQVTMMFWYRQQPGQSLTLIATANQGSEATYESGFVIDKFPISRPNLTFSTLTVSNMSPEDSSIYLCSVEEEGMNEKLFFGSGTQLSVL.

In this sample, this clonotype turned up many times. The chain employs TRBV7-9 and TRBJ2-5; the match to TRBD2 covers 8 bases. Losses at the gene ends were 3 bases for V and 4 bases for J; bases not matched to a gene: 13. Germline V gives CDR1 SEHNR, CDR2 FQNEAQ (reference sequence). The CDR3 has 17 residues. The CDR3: CASSFRSAGLGAETQYF. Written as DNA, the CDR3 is TGTGCCAGCAGCTTTAGGTCTGCGGGACTAGGGGCAGAGACCCAGTACTTC. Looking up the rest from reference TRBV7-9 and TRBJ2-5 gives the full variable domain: DTGVSQNPRHKITKRGQNVTFRCDPISEHNRLYWYRQTLGQGPEFLTYFQNEAQLEKSRLLSDRFSAERPKGSFSTLEIQRTEQGDSAMYLCASSFRSAGLGAETQYFGPGTRLLVL.

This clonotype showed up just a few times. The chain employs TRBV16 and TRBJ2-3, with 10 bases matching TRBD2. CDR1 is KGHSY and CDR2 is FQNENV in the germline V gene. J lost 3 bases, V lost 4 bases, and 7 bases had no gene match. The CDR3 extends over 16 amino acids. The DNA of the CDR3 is TGTGCCAGCAGCCCCGTAGCGGGGGGATTTACAGATACGCAGTATTTT. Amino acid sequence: CASSPVAGGFTDTQYF.

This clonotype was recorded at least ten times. The DNA for the CDR3 is TGTGCCAGCAGCGTGACAGGGGGCGGAGGTCAGCCCCAGCATTTT. This translates into CASSVTGGGGQPQHF. This chain links TRBV7-2 with TRBJ1-5, with 10 bases lining up with TRBD1. The V and J ends lost 5 bases and 6 bases, in that order; junction bases with no gene match: 7. CDR1 is SGHTA, CDR2 FQGNSA, per germline. This CDR3 contains 15 residues.

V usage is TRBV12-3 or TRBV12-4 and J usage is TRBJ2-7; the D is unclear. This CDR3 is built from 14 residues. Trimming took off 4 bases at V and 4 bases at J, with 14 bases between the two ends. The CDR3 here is CASSSLLGFYEQYF. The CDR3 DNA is TGTGCCAGCAGTTCCCTTTTGGGGTTTTACGAGCAGTACTTC.

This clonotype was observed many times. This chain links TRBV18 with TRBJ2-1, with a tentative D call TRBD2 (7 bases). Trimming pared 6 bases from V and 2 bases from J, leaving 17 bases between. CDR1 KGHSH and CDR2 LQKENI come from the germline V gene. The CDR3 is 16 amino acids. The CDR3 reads CASSWAGGGTYNEQFF. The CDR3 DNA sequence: TGTGCCAGCTCGTGGGCTGGCGGGGGCACCTACAATGAGCAGTTCTTC.

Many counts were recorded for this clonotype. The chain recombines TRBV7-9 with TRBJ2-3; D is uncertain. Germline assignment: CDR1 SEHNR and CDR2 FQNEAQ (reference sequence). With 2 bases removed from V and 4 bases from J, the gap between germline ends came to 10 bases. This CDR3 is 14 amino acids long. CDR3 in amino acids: CASSLKGSPDTQYF. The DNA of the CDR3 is TGTGCCAGCAGCTTAAAGGGCAGCCCAGATACGCAGTATTTT.

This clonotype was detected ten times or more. As DNA, the CDR3 is TGTGCCAGCAGCAGTGGTAGGGGTGGGACTGAAGCTTTCTTT. It specifies CASSSGRGGTEAFF. V is TRBV7-9 and J is TRBJ1-1; TRBD1 is a possible D gene (5 bases). Germline values: CDR1 SEHNR, CDR2 FQNEAQ (reference sequence). V dropped 5 bases and J dropped 5 bases, with 15 bases sitting between them. The CDR3 is made up of 14 amino acids. Variable domain in full (rest from reference TRBV7-9 and TRBJ1-1): DTGVSQNPRHKITKRGQNVTFRCDPISEHNRLYWYRQTLGQGPEFLTYFQNEAQLEKSRLLSDRFSAERPKGSFSTLEIQRTEQGDSAMYLCASSSGRGGTEAFFGQGTRLTVV.

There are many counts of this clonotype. CDR3 amino acids: CASSLGSRTYEQYF. The CDR3 DNA reads as TGTGCCAGCAGCTTAGGGTCGAGGACCTACGAGCAGTACTTC. This chain connects TRBV13 to TRBJ2-7; D is ambiguous. Between the trimmed V and J ends, which lost 0 bases and 2 bases, there was a span of 8 bases. CDR3 length: 14 residues. Germline CDR1 PRHDT, CDR2 FYEKMQ (reference sequence). Full variable domain (rest looked up from reference TRBV13 and TRBJ2-7): AAGVIQSPRHLIKEKRETATLKCYPIPRHDTVYWYQQGPGQDPQFLISFYEKMQSDKGSIPDRFSAQQFSDYHSELNMSSLELGDSALYFCASSLGSRTYEQYFGPGTRLTVT.

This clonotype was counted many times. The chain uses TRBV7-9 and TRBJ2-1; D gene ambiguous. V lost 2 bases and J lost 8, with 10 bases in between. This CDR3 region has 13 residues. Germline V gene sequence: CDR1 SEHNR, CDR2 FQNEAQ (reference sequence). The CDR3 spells CASSLPPWDEQFF. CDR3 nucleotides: TGTGCCAGCAGCTTACCACCCTGGGATGAGCAGTTCTTC.

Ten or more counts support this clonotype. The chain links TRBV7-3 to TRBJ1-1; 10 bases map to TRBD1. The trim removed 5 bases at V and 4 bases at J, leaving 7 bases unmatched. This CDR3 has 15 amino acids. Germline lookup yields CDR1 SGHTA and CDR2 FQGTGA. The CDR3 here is CASSPDRGQGTEAFF. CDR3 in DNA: TGTGCCAGCAGCCCCGACAGGGGGCAAGGCACTGAAGCTTTCTTT.

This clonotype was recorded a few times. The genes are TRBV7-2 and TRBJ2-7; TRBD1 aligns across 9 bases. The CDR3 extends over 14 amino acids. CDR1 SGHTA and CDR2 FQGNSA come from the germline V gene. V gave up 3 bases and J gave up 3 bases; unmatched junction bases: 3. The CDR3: CASSFRGQGYEQYF. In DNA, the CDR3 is TGTGCCAGCAGCTTCCGGGGACAGGGCTACGAGCAGTACTTC.

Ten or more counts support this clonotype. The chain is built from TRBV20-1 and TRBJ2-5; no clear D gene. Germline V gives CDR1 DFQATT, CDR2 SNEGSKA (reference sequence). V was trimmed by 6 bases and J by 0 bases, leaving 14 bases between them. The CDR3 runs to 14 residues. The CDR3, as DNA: TGCAGTGCAAATAACGTGGGGTACCAAGAGACCCAGTACTTC. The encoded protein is CSANNVGYQETQYF.

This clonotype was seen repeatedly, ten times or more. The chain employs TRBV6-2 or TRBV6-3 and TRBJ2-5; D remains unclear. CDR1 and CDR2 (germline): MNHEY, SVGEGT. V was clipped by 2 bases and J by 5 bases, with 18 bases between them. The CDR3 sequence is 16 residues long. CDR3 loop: CASSYVMVGPPETQYF. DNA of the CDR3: TGTGCCAGCAGTTACGTCATGGTGGGCCCGCCGGAGACCCAGTACTTC.